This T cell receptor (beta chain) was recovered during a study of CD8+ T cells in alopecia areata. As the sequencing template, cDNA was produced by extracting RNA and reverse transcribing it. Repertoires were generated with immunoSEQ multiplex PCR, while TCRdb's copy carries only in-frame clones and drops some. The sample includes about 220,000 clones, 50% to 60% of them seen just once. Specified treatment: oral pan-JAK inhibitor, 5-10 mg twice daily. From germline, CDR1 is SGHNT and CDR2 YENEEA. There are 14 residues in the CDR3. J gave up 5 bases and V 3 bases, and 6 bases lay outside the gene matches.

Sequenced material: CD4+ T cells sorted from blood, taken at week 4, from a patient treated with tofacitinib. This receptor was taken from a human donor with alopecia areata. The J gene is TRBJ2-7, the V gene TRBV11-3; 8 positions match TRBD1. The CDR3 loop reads CASSFVAGGDEQYF. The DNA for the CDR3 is TGTGCCAGCAGCTTTGTGGCAGGGGGCGACGAGCAGTACTTC.